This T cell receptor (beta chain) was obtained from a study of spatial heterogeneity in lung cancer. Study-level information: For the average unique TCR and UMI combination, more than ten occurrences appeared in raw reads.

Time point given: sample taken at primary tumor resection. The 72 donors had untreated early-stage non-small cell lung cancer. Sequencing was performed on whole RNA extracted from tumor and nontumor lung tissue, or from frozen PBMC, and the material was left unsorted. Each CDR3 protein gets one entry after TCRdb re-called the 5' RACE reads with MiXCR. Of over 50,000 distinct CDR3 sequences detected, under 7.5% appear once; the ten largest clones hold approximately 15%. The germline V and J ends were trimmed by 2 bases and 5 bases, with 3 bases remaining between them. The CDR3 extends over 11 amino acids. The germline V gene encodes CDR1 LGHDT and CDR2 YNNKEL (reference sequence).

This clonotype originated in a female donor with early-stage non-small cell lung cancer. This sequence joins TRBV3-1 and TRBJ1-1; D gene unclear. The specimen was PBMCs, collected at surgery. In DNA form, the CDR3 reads TGTGCCAGCAGCCAAACTACTGAAGCTTTCTTT. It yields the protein CASSQTTEAFF.